Below, one TCR beta chain is given with its context. Its antigen remains unknown. Produced via immunoSEQ multiplex PCR; TCRdb's table is partial and in-frame only. The sample shows fewer than 80,000 clones, about nine tenths of them seen only once. The CDR3 totals 16 residues. Trimming shortened V by 5 bases and J by 5 bases, and 18 bases separated the two germline ends. Germline loops: CDR1 MGHRA, CDR2 YSYEKL. The sample comes from a study of T cell responses to AZD1222 COVID-19 vaccine. Study-level results: The peak T cell response came first, and repertoires were sampled only after it. White British people made up most donors, females outnumbered males, and clonal diversity was possibly underestimated. Unmutated variant regions are reportedly the target of nearly half of TCRs that are spike-specific.

The starting material was peripheral blood, obtained 28 days after the second dose of the MenACWY control vaccine. V gene TRBV4-1 combines with J gene TRBJ2-2; a possible D gene is TRBD2 (7 bases). This receptor was taken from an adult who received the MenACWY meningococcal vaccine as a control. The CDR3 DNA is TGCGCCAGCAGCTCACCCGAGGGGGGGAGGACCGGGGAGCTGTTTTTT. This codes for CASSSPEGGRTGELFF.